The 11 T cell receptor beta chains presented below share a single source sample, sequenced in a study of identical twins. TCRdb reprocessed the 5' RACE reads via MiXCR and lists one record per CDR3 protein. This sample carries around 370,000 distinct CDR3 sequences, approximately 8.8% of them seen once, and the ten largest clones take about 9.1%. Specimen: naive T cells sorted from blood. The receptors originated from a woman between 50 and 59 years old in good health.

This clonotype was seen a handful of times. The V gene is TRBV20-1, the J gene TRBJ2-2; 10 nucleotides line up with TRBD2. The germline V gene has CDR1 DFQATT and CDR2 SNEGSKA (reference sequence). CDR3 length equals 17 residues. V shed 0 bases, J shed 8 bases, and the junction held 12 bases outside the gene matches. The CDR3 loop reads CSARDALAGVHSGELFF. The CDR3, as DNA: TGCAGTGCTAGAGATGCGCTAGCGGGAGTTCATTCGGGGGAGCTGTTTTTT.

This clonotype was seen many times. V is TRBV4-1 and J is TRBJ2-2, with D perhaps TRBD1 (5 bases). V lost 8 bases to trimming and J lost 4 bases, with 20 bases between them. This CDR3 has 16 amino acids. Germline V gene lookup returns CDR1 MGHRA and CDR2 YSYEKL. CDR3 residues: CASRNLQGDSTGELFF. The CDR3 DNA sequence: TGCGCCAGCCGAAATCTGCAGGGTGATAGCACCGGGGAGCTGTTTTTT.

This clonotype was recorded at least ten times. The rearrangement links TRBV24-1 to TRBJ2-3, with 9 bases identical to TRBD2. This CDR3 region has 14 residues. The junction had 2 bases not matched to a gene; V was cut back by 5 bases and J by 3 bases. CDR1 is KGHDR and CDR2 is SFDVKD in the germline V gene. The DNA for the CDR3 is TGTGCCACCAGTGCCGCGGGAGGGACAGATACGCAGTATTTT. Translated: CATSAAGGTDTQYF.

This clonotype was counted ten times or more. V is TRBV10-1 and J is TRBJ2-2, with D possibly matching TRBD2 (5 bases). In germline, CDR1 is WNHNN, CDR2 SYGVQD (reference sequence). The V end lost 3 bases, the J end lost 4 bases, and 18 bases lay between the germline ends. The CDR3 length is 17 residues. The CDR3 nucleotides read TGCGCCAGCAGTGATGGCCCCGGCTCGGACTCCACCGGGGAGCTGTTTTTT. This codes for CASSDGPGSDSTGELFF.

This clonotype was seen only a few times. J is TRBJ1-2 and V is TRBV5-5, with 8 bases lining up with TRBD1. Per germline, CDR1 SGHKS and CDR2 YYEKEE (reference sequence). The CDR3 covers 15 residues. Trimming removed 0 bases from V and 12 bases from J; junction bases left unmatched: 13. The DNA of the CDR3 is TGTGCCAGCAGCTTGGTCAGGGTCGGACAGGGTCGCCACACCTTC. This codes for CASSLVRVGQGRHTF.

A few counts support this clonotype. This chain connects TRBV30 to TRBJ2-1, with 11 bases identical to TRBD2. V gave up 2 bases and J gave up 8 bases; unmatched junction bases: 5. Germline loops: CDR1 GTSNPN, CDR2 SVGIG (reference sequence). This CDR3 contains 14 residues. The CDR3 nucleotides are TGTGCCTGGAGTCTACTAGCGGGAGTCGATGAGCAGTTCTTC. Amino acids: CAWSLLAGVDEQFF. Variable domain in full (rest from reference TRBV30 and TRBJ2-1): SQTIHQWPATLVQPVGSPLSLECTVEGTSNPNLYWYRQAAGRGLQLLFYSVGIGQISSEVPQNLSASRPQDRQFILSSKKLLLSDSGFYLCAWSLLAGVDEQFFGPGTRLTVL.

This clonotype was observed at least ten times. This chain connects TRBV15 to TRBJ1-2; the match to TRBD1 covers 8 bases. The CDR3 consists of 14 residues. In germline, CDR1 is LNHNV, CDR2 YYDKDF (reference sequence). The V and J ends lost 6 bases and 3 bases, in that order; junction bases with no gene match: 6. The CDR3 is CATRGGQGHYGYTF. DNA for the CDR3: TGTGCCACCAGGGGAGGACAGGGACACTATGGCTACACCTTC.

V and J are TRBV12-3 or TRBV12-4 and TRBJ2-7; TRBD2 agrees at 8 bases. CDR3 length: 14 residues. Trimming removed 6 bases from V and 2 bases from J; junction bases left unmatched: 6. This chain's CDR3 is CASSRLAKAYEQYF. CDR3 coding DNA: TGTGCCAGCAGCAGACTAGCGAAAGCCTACGAGCAGTACTTC.

This clonotype was found a few times. This rearrangement joins TRBV7-9 to TRBJ1-1; D may be TRBD1 (6 bases). The CDR3 consists of 14 residues. CDR1 SEHNR and CDR2 FQNEAQ come from the germline V gene (reference sequence). Between the trimmed V and J ends, which lost 4 bases and 4 bases, there was a span of 13 bases. The CDR3 loop is CASSSRGGGTEAFF. DNA for the CDR3: TGTGCCAGCAGCTCGCGGGGGGGCGGCACTGAAGCTTTCTTT.

The chain couples TRBV5-1 to TRBJ1-4; D is unclear. The V and J ends lost 1 base and 0 bases respectively, with 4 bases between them. Germline V gene lookup returns CDR1 SGHRS and CDR2 YFSETQ. The CDR3 extends over 14 amino acids. CDR3 coding DNA: TGCGCCAGCAGCTTGCGGTCAACTAATGAAAAACTGTTTTTT. It yields the protein CASSLRSTNEKLFF.

This clonotype was observed a handful of times. The V gene is TRBV6-5, the J gene TRBJ2-1, with a tentative D call TRBD2 (5 bases). The V and J ends lost 2 bases and 0 bases respectively, with 8 bases between them. From germline, CDR1 is MNHEY and CDR2 SVGAGI. The CDR3 consists of 15 residues. The CDR3 sequence is CASSYDGNSYNEQFF. DNA for the CDR3: TGTGCCAGCAGTTACGACGGGAACTCCTACAATGAGCAGTTCTTC.